These 20 T cell receptor beta chains share one sample of origin, sequenced in a study of human T cells and chemical hapten exposure. Time point defined: healthy volunteer bleed at 6 weeks. Total RNA was isolated from whole blood that had not been fractionated. TCRdb reprocessed the RACE reads via MiXCR and lists one record per CDR3 protein. The data contain some 65,000 distinct CDR3 sequences, around 6.1% of them singletons. The sample was whole blood. The receptors here all came from a female donor in good health. Some clones in this sample may be carry-over from other donors' samples.

This clonotype appeared many times. The CDR3 nucleotides read TGCAGCGTCGTTAGCGGGAGGAACGAGACCCAGTACTTC. It yields the protein CSVVSGRNETQYF. The chain links TRBV29-1 to TRBJ2-5; 10 bases are shared with TRBD2. The V gene's germline CDR1 is SQVTM and CDR2 ANQGSEA. The CDR3 extends over 13 amino acids. The ends lost 6 bases at V and 5 bases at J; junction bases unmatched: 6. Combining the CDR3 with reference TRBV29-1 and TRBJ2-5 gives the whole variable domain SAVISQKPSRDICQRGTSLTIQCQVDSQVTMMFWYRQQPGQSLTLIATANQGSEATYESGFVIDKFPISRPNLTFSTLTVSNMSPEDSSIYLCSVVSGRNETQYFGPGTRLLVL.

The chain recombines TRBV12-3 or TRBV12-4 with TRBJ2-7; perhaps TRBD2 as D (5 bases). V was shortened by 7 bases and J by 0 bases, with 13 bases between the two germline ends. The length of the CDR3 is 14 residues. CDR3 DNA sequence: TGTGCCAGCAATCGACGGGGTAGCTCCTACGAGCAGTACTTC. Residues: CASNRRGSSYEQYF.

In its sample, this clonotype was seen many times. V usage is TRBV5-6 and J usage is TRBJ1-2, with 7 bases matching TRBD1. The V segment lost 0 bases and the J segment 2 bases; nucleotides outside the gene matches: 4. The CDR3 totals 15 residues. Germline V gene data show CDR1 as SGHDT and CDR2 as YYEEEE. In DNA form, the CDR3 reads TGTGCCAGCAGCTTGGGGGACAGCCAAAACTATGGCTACACCTTC. Its protein product is CASSLGDSQNYGYTF.

The chain recombines TRBV3-1 with TRBJ2-2; 14 nucleotides align to TRBD2. The V segment lost 4 bases and the J segment 7 bases; nucleotides outside the gene matches: 5. In germline, CDR1 is LGHDT, CDR2 YNNKEL (reference sequence). This CDR3 has 16 residues. The CDR3 sequence: CASSPGTSGRRGELFF. The CDR3 DNA reads as TGTGCCAGCAGCCCTGGGACTAGCGGGAGACGCGGGGAGCTGTTTTTT.

This clonotype was counted many times. This rearrangement joins TRBV3-1 to TRBJ2-1; D remains unclear. The ends were cut back, 5 bases at V and 9 bases at J, with 11 bases in the middle. Per germline, CDR1 LGHDT and CDR2 YNNKEL (reference sequence). The CDR3 contains 12 residues. CDR3 DNA: TGTGCCAGCAGCTTGGGATTGGGTGAGCAGTTCTTC. This gives the protein CASSLGLGEQFF.

This clonotype was counted at least ten times. The rearrangement links TRBV14 to TRBJ2-2; D gene unclear. The V gene's germline CDR1 is SGHDN and CDR2 FVKESK. Between the trimmed V and J ends, which lost 6 bases and 3 bases, there was a span of 5 bases. CDR3 length: 12 amino acids. The CDR3 sequence: CASSPDTGELFF. The CDR3 region has the DNA TGTGCCAGCAGTCCAGACACCGGGGAGCTGTTTTTT.

In this sample, this clonotype turned up many times. This chain connects TRBV4-3 to TRBJ2-1, with 9 bases identical to TRBD2. The germline gives CDR1 LGHNA, CDR2 YSLEER. V dropped 0 bases and J dropped 4; count of bases not matched to a gene: 1. The CDR3 contains 15 residues. Here the CDR3 DNA reads TGCGCCAGCAGCCAAGACGCGGGAGGGTACAATGAGCAGTTCTTC. This sequence encodes CASSQDAGGYNEQFF.

The genes are TRBV28 and TRBJ2-5; D gene unclear. Between the trimmed V and J ends, which lost 3 bases and 2 bases, there was a span of 16 bases. This CDR3 contains 16 residues. Looked up from germline, CDR1 is MDHEN and CDR2 is SYDVKM. The CDR3 DNA reads TGTGCCAGCAGTTTTGTTTCTGGGCCCCTTCAAGAGACCCAGTACTTC. Translation gives CASSFVSGPLQETQYF.

This clonotype appeared many times. The chain employs TRBV7-2 and TRBJ1-5, with D possibly being TRBD1 (5 bases). Germline CDR1 is SGHTA and CDR2 is FQGNSA. The V end was cut by 6 bases, the J end by 1 base, with 7 bases between. CDR3 length equals 13 residues. CDR3 DNA: TGTGCCAGCAGGTGGGACAGCAATCAGCCCCAGCATTTT. Encoded protein: CASRWDSNQPQHF.

About this clonotype: This could be a read error, since a much larger clone is one nucleotide away. The V call is TRBV6-6, the J call TRBJ1-1, with D perhaps matching TRBD1 (6 bases). Trimming left V 2 bases short and J 5 bases short, with 15 bases between. The germline V gene encodes CDR1 MNHNY and CDR2 SVGAGI (reference sequence). This CDR3 comprises 15 residues. The CDR3 here is CASSYDGGRRTEAFF. The CDR3 DNA sequence: TGTGCCAGCAGTTACGACGGGGGCCGGAGGACTGAAGCTTTCTTT.

This clonotype was detected ten times or more. The DNA for the CDR3 is TGCGCCAGCAGCTTGTTAGCGGGAGTGGCAGATACGCAGTATTTT. Its protein product is CASSLLAGVADTQYF. J is TRBJ2-3 and V is TRBV5-1; TRBD2 matches 9 bases. With V trimmed by 1 base and J by 4 bases, 4 bases remained unmatched. The CDR3 covers 15 residues. Germline values: CDR1 SGHRS, CDR2 YFSETQ.

This clonotype was observed many times. This sequence joins TRBV28 and TRBJ2-1; 11 nucleotides agree with TRBD2. Looked up from germline, CDR1 is MDHEN and CDR2 is SYDVKM. J lost 6 bases, V lost 6 bases, and 7 bases had no gene match. This CDR3 is 15 amino acids long. The CDR3 nucleotides are TGTGCCAGCAGATTGGGACTAGCGGACCGCAATGAGCAGTTCTTC. This codes for CASRLGLADRNEQFF.

This clonotype was found a few times. V usage is TRBV7-2 and J usage is TRBJ2-1; 10 bases agree with TRBD2. The germline gives CDR1 SGHTA, CDR2 FQGNSA. This CDR3 is built from 16 residues. The junction had 4 bases not matched to a gene; V was cut back by 1 base and J by 4 bases. CDR3 sequence: CASSLDTSGIYNEQFF. DNA for the CDR3: TGTGCCAGCAGCTTAGATACTAGCGGGATTTACAATGAGCAGTTCTTC. The full variable domain, in which reference TRBV7-2 and TRBJ2-1 provide the parts outside the CDR3, is GAGVSQSPSNKVTEKGKDVELRCDPISGHTALYWYRQSLGQGLEFLIYFQGNSAPDKSGLPSDRFSAERTGGSVSTLTIQRTQQEDSAVYLCASSLDTSGIYNEQFFGPGTRLTVL.

At least ten counts were recorded for this clonotype. This chain joins TRBV28 and TRBJ1-1, with 9 bases fitting TRBD1. Per the germline V gene, CDR1 is MDHEN and CDR2 is SYDVKM. This CDR3 contains 16 residues. The J segment lost 0 bases and the V segment lost 5 bases, leaving 7 bases of the junction unmatched. CDR3 DNA: TGTGCCAGCAGTCCTATGGGACAGGGAATGAACACTGAAGCTTTCTTT. It codes for CASSPMGQGMNTEAFF. Combining the CDR3 with reference TRBV28 and TRBJ1-1 gives the whole variable domain DVKVTQSSRYLVKRTGEKVFLECVQDMDHENMFWYRQDPGLGLRLIYFSYDVKMKEKGDIPEGYSVSREKKERFSLILESASTNQTSMYLCASSPMGQGMNTEAFFGQGTRLTVV.

This clonotype was found many times. The chain combines TRBV7-2 with TRBJ2-7, with 10 bases matching TRBD2. The CDR3 has 15 amino acids. V was pared by 4 bases and J by 6 bases, with 9 bases of the junction left unmatched. Per the germline V gene, CDR1 is SGHTA and CDR2 is FQGNSA. CDR3 DNA sequence: TGTGCCAGCAGCTCAAGCGGGGGGGTATATTTCGAGCAGTACTTC. Translating gives CASSSSGGVYFEQYF.

The chain has TRBV12-3 or TRBV12-4 and TRBJ2-6, with TRBD1 matching over 8 bases. Losses at the gene ends were 3 bases for V and 1 base for J; bases not matched to a gene: 5. CDR3 size: 17 residues. The CDR3 DNA reads TGTGCCAGCAGTTTCGGGACAGGATCGTCTGGGGCCAACGTCCTGACTTTC. Translation gives CASSFGTGSSGANVLTF.

This clonotype was detected a few times. The chain is built from TRBV11-2 and TRBJ1-1; TRBD1 might be the D (5 bases). CDR3 size: 14 residues. The germline V gene has CDR1 SGHAT and CDR2 FQNNGV. Trimming took 3 bases from V and 1 from J, leaving 9 bases between them. CDR3 loop: CASSLTRGNTEAFF. In nucleotides, the CDR3 is TGTGCCAGCAGCTTGACGAGGGGGAACACTGAAGCTTTCTTT. The full variable domain, completed using reference TRBV11-2 and TRBJ1-1, is EAGVAQSPRYKIIEKRQSVAFWCNPISGHATLYWYQQILGQGPKLLIQFQNNGVVDDSQLPKDRFSAERLKGVDSTLKIQPAKLEDSAVYLCASSLTRGNTEAFFGQGTRLTVV.

This clonotype was seen repeatedly, ten times or more. The rearrangement links TRBV20-1 to TRBJ2-3; 13 nucleotides line up with TRBD2. V lost 3 bases, J lost 2 bases, and 14 bases stayed unmatched. CDR3 length equals 19 residues. Germline assignment: CDR1 DFQATT and CDR2 SNEGSKA (reference sequence). CDR3 region: CSARGTSGNRGGFTDTQYF. The CDR3 DNA reads as TGCAGTGCTAGGGGGACTAGCGGGAACAGAGGGGGATTCACAGATACGCAGTATTTT.

The chain has TRBV19 and TRBJ2-4, with 11 nucleotides matching TRBD2. CDR1 LNHDA and CDR2 SQIVND come from the germline V gene (reference sequence). The CDR3 runs to 17 residues. The J segment lost 0 bases and the V segment lost 5 bases, leaving 6 bases of the junction unmatched. The CDR3 loop reads CASSPGTSGIAKNIQYF. The CDR3 region has the DNA TGTGCCAGTAGTCCTGGGACTAGCGGAATAGCCAAAAACATTCAGTACTTC.

This clonotype was picked up many times. The chain uses TRBV5-1 and TRBJ2-5; D unresolved. Germline V CDR1 and CDR2: SGHRS, YFSETQ. V dropped 4 bases and J dropped 1 base, with 17 bases sitting between them. The CDR3 totals 16 residues. CDR3 sequence: CASSPVGSPSQETQYF. The CDR3 DNA sequence: TGCGCCAGCAGCCCGGTAGGGTCTCCAAGCCAAGAGACCCAGTACTTC.